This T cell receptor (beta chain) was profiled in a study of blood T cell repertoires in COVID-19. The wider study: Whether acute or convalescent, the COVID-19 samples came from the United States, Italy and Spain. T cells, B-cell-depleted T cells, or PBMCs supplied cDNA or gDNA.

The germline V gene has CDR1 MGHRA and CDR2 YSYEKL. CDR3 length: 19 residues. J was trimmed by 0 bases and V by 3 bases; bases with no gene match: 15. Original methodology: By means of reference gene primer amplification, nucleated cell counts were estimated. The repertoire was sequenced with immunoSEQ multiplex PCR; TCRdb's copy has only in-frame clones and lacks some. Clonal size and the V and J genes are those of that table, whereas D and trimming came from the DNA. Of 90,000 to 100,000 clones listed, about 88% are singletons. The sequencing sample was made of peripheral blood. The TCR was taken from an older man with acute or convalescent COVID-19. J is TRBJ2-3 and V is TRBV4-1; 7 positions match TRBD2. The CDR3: CASSQRHVLASSSTDTQYF. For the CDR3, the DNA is TGCGCCAGCAGCCAGCGACACGTACTAGCGTCGTCTAGCACAGATACGCAGTATTTT.